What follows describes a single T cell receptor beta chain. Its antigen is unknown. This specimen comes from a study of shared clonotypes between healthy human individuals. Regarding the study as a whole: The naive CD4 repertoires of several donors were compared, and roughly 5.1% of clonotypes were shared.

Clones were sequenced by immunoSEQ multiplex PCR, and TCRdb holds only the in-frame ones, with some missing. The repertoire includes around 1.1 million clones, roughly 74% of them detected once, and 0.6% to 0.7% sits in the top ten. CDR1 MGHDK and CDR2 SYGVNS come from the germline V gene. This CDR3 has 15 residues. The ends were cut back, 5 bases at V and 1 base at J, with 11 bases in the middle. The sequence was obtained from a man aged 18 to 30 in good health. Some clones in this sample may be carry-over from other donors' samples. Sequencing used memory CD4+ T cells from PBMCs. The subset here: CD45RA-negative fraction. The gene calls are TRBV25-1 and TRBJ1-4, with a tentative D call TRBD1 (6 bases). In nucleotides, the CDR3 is TGTGCCAGCAGTAAACAGGGATTAACTAATGAAAAACTGTTTTTT. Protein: CASSKQGLTNEKLFF.